This TCR beta chain was sequenced during a study of blood T cell repertoires in COVID-19 (dated by TCRdb to about 2020). About the full investigation: Samples covering the acute and convalescent phases of COVID-19 were provided by collaborators in the United States, Italy and Spain. The material from the prospective study consisted of cDNA or gDNA derived from T cells, B-cell-depleted T cells, or PBMCs. Deeply sampled blood TCRbeta repertoires from subjects exposed to, actively infected with, or recovered from COVID-19 were included in the dataset. A freely available public database, intended as a resource for researchers studying the immune response to SARS-CoV-2, is where the repertoires were released. Samples were obtained from the ongoing ImmuneRACE study (first 160 participants) and from about 1,300 subjects provided by 6 global collaborators. Sample metadata almost always included a de-identified subject ID, COVID-19 status, age in years and sex. Where available, HLA class I and class II types were obtained from metadata supplied by the sample provider rather than from assay-based typing. The study at large found these results: The amount of clinical and demographic metadata varied by source and participant and was provided uncurated.

Clipping removes 0 bases from V and 4 bases from J, with 1 as the unmatched junction base count. CDR1 and CDR2 were assigned from the germline V gene as LGHNA and YNFKEQ. The CDR3 holds 15 amino acids from the cysteine to the phenylalanine. Here the CDR3 DNA is all that survives: 45 bases in frame from base 1. Enrolling through a virtual design, the prospective study's participants ranged in age from roughly 18 to 95 years and lived across about two dozen United States geographic areas. To assign participants to cohorts, the prospective study relied on clinical history that participants themselves reported in a screening survey and a study questionnaire. For ImmuneRACE Cohort 3, a participant was defined as recovered based on two consecutive negative NP/OP PCR tests, clearance by a healthcare professional, or resolution of symptoms. In the prospective study, mobile phlebotomists collected whole blood, serum and a nasopharyngeal or oropharyngeal swab from each participant. Participants in the prospective study had the option to provide additional blood draws and questionnaires over an approximately 2-month period. Prospective study blood samples were shipped either frozen or at room temperature before DNA extraction.

The immunoSEQ Assay, a bias-controlled multiplex PCR, was used to amplify TCRbeta CDR3 regions from genomic DNA. Per the original workflow: The number of nucleated cells in each sample was estimated by amplification of reference gene primers within the assay. To quantify the absolute abundance of each unique TCRbeta CDR3 rearrangement, sequence reads were collapsed and filtered. For each sample, productive Simpson clonality was calculated by taking the square root of Simpson's diversity index across productive rearrangements. In TCRdb, the immuneACCESS table is reduced to in-frame sequences with V and J assigned. These tables do not hold every clone; where another copy was compared, an unresolved V gene accounts for under half, and the others remain unexplained. V and J calls and clone size are copied from that table; D and trimming were computed from the DNA. This sample has about 300,000 clones in its table, and approximately 85% of those were observed once. The ten largest clones take up more than 2% of the sample.

This clone was seen more than once but under ten times. No cognate antigen has been identified for it. Base qualities were left out, and no much larger clone turns up one base away. This sequence was found in a man younger than 40 who had recovered from COVID-19. The rearrangement combines TRBV4-2 with TRBJ2-3; 10 junctional bases match TRBD1. The material sequenced was PBMCs or T cells enriched from blood (not recorded which). The CDR3 protein: CASSQETGGADTQYF. The base sequence is TGTGCCAGCAGCCAAGAGACAGGGGGCGCAGATACGCAGTATTTT.